The clone carrying this TCR beta chain was picked up a small number of times. One end of the junction fails to match germline, which may point to a read error. CDR1 and CDR2 from the germline V gene are SSHAT and FNYEAQ (reference sequence). The CDR3 length is 16 residues. Vbeta (60) and Jbeta (13) primers were used in the PCR. Sequencing used immunoSEQ multiplex PCR; TCRdb keeps in-frame clones, though not all of them. The repertoire includes approximately 180,000 clones, approximately 70% of them detected once, and under 2.5% sits in the top ten. The sample belongs to a study of cytomegalovirus exposure and HLA in healthy donors.

Sequencing input: PBMCs. The chain recombines TRBV7-7 with TRBJ2-5; TRBD2 agrees at 14 bases. This clonotype was obtained from a human donor in good health. CDR3 nucleotide sequence: TGTGCTAGCAGCGCGACTAGCGGGGGGGCGCGAGAGACCCAGTACTTC. Protein product: CASSATSGGARETQYF.